This T cell receptor (beta chain) was recorded in a study of response to subunit inactivated influenza vaccine. TCRdb ran MiXCR on the RT-PCR reads and lists one entry per CDR3 protein. The table includes more than 600,000 distinct CDR3 sequences, around 20% detected once. This clonotype was observed many times. Its antigen is undetermined. Study conclusions and caveats: Each seasonal influenza vaccination, the authors suggested, recruits few new T cells.

Sequenced here: PBMCs from blood, sampled roughly 5 days after vaccination. The TCR was taken from a man over 45 who received an inactivated influenza vaccine.

Written as DNA, the CDR3 is TGCAGTGCTACCTCGACTAGCGGGAGCCTAGAGACCCAGTACTTC. As protein: CSATSTSGSLETQYF. The rearrangement joins TRBV20-1 to TRBJ2-5; TRBD2 matches 12 bases. The CDR3 totals 15 residues. V gave up 4 bases and J gave up 4 bases; unmatched junction bases: 7. Germline V gene lookup returns CDR1 DFQATT and CDR2 SNEGSKA (reference sequence).